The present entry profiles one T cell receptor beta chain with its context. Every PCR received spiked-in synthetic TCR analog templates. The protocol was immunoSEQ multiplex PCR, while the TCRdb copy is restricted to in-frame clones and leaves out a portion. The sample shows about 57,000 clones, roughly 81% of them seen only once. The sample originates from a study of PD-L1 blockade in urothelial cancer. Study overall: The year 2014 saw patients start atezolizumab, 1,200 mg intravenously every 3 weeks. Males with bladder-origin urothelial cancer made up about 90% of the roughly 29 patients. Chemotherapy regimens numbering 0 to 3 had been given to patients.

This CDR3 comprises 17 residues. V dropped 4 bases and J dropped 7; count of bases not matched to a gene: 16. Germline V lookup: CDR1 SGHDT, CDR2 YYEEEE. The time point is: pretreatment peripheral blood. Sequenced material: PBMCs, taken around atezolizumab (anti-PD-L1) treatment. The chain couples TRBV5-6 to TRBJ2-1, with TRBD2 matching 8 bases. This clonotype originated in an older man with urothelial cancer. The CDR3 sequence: CASSTGLAGPRGNEQFF. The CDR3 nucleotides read TGTGCCAGCAGCACCGGACTAGCCGGGCCCCGCGGGAATGAGCAGTTCTTC.